This TCR beta chain is from a study of T-cell memory formation after mild COVID-19. Study-level information: Among the donors, TCR clusters were largely specific to each donor. Points from the study as a whole: Contracting CD4+ clones sat mainly in CM and EM; CD8+ in EMRA. Later expanders leaned CD4+, whereas day 15 to 85 contracting clones were balanced CD4/CD8.

Ten or more counts support this clonotype. Antigen: not known. After 5'RACE with constant-segment primers, TCR alpha and TCR beta cDNA libraries carrying sample barcodes and UMIs were obtained. One entry per CDR3 protein, called by TCRdb with MiXCR from the 5' RACE reads. The table records around 390,000 distinct CDR3 sequences, around a sixth of them present only once. Germline loops: CDR1 MGHRA, CDR2 YSYEKL. V was trimmed by 4 bases and J by 8 bases, leaving 14 bases between them. The CDR3 is made up of 14 amino acids. The sequence was collected from a young man who had mild COVID-19 (a few samples of this study predate the infection). Cell type and time point are not known. J is TRBJ1-4 and V is TRBV4-1, with D uncertain. The material sequenced was PBMCs or a T cell subset sorted from them (not recorded which). This CDR3 reads CASSLQEVGEKLFF. The CDR3 DNA follows: TGCGCCAGCAGCCTCCAGGAGGTGGGGGAAAAACTGTTTTTT.